What follows describes a single TCR beta chain. The data were obtained in a study of graft-versus-host responses after intestinal transplantation. The assay was immunoSEQ multiplex PCR, and TCRdb's table has in-frame clones only and misses some. Here the sample spans over 60,000 clones, roughly 92% being singletons. The CDR3 is 15 residues long. With V trimmed by 4 bases and J by 7 bases, 4 bases remained unmatched. Germline V lookup: CDR1 LGHNT, CDR2 FRNRAP. This specimen consisted of bone marrow, obtained 734 days after intestinal transplantation. This chain links TRBV12-5 with TRBJ2-1, with 13 bases lining up with TRBD2. The TCR was taken from a human patient who received an intestinal transplant, so some T cells may come from the graft donor. In nucleotides, the CDR3 is TGTGCTAGTGGTTCTACTAGCGGGAGGGCAAATGAGCAGTTCTTC. It codes for CASGSTSGRANEQFF.